These 16 T cell receptor beta chains originate from one sample sequenced in a study of T cells in Graves' hyperthyroidism and ophthalmopathy (dated by TCRdb to the late 2010s). The library was generated by multiplex PCR. Sequencing used an Illumina HiSeq 2000. Amplification of TCR beta CDR3 regions was carried out from RNA transcripts. A first-round RT-PCR of the TCR CDR3 used the HTBI primer set with the Qiagen OneStep RT-PCR kit. The raw public data were reprocessed by TCRdb itself: fastp quality trimming at Q25, MiXCR clonotype calling, in-frame beta chains only. Here each entry gathers all rows of one CDR3 protein and keeps the most common genes and DNA. This sample is represented by hundreds of thousands of distinct CDR3 sequences; over 15% of them were singletons. Roughly 18% of the sample is in the top ten clones. The sample taken for sequencing was blood. Receptors were obtained from a woman younger than 35 with Graves' hyperthyroidism.

About this clonotype itself: Lacking the conserved final phenylalanine or tryptophan, this CDR3 likely reflects a read error. This chain's CDR3 is CAISERGQAPQETQYL. In nucleotides, the CDR3 is TGTGCCATCAGTGAGAGGGGACAGGCCCCGCAAGAGACCCAGTACCTC. The chain combines TRBV10-3 with TRBJ2-5; TRBD1 matches 8 bases. After removal of 2 bases from V and 2 bases from J, the junction contained 7 bases not matched to a gene. The CDR3 runs 16 residues. Germline CDR1 ENHRY, CDR2 SYGVKD.

The table lists this clonotype with many counts. The chain joins TRBV11-2 to TRBJ1-2, with TRBD1 matching over 7 bases. The CDR3 totals 14 residues. CDR1 and CDR2 (germline): SGHAT, FQNNGV. J was trimmed by 4 bases and V by 5 bases; bases with no gene match: 7. The CDR3 loop is CASSNHGTVYGYTF. The CDR3 bases are TGTGCCAGCAGCAACCACGGGACAGTCTATGGCTACACCTTC.

In this sample, this clonotype turned up many times. The chain carries TRBV28 and TRBJ1-1; a possible D gene is TRBD1 (5 bases). V lost 3 bases and J 0 bases, leaving 8 bases between the germline ends. The germline V gene encodes CDR1 MDHEN and CDR2 SYDVKM. This CDR3 spans 14 amino acids. Written as DNA, the CDR3 is TGTGCCAGCAGTTTGTTGACAGTGAACACTGAAGCTTTCTTT. Protein product: CASSLLTVNTEAFF.

About this clonotype: The conserved final phenylalanine or tryptophan is absent from the CDR3, which likely points to a read error. The chain joins TRBV7-9 to TRBJ1-2, with D perhaps TRBD1 (5 bases). Germline V gene lookup returns CDR1 SEHNR and CDR2 FQNEAQ (reference sequence). There are 14 residues in the CDR3. The V end lost 2 bases, the J end lost 0 bases, and 7 bases lay between the germline ends. DNA for the CDR3: TGTGCCAGCAGCTTACCGGGGGCTAACTATGGCTACACCCTC. Its protein product is CASSLPGANYGYTL.

This clonotype was counted only a few times. The chain couples TRBV6-5 to TRBJ1-2; possibly TRBD1 for D (6 bases). This CDR3 is 14 amino acids long. V shed 0 bases and J shed 6 bases, with 11 bases lying between them. The germline V gene encodes CDR1 MNHEY and CDR2 SVGAGI. CDR3: CASSYSGGANGYTF. Written as DNA, the CDR3 is TGTGCCAGCAGTTACTCGGGGGGGGCTAATGGCTACACCTTC.

A few counts support this clonotype. The rearrangement links TRBV10-3 to TRBJ2-3; 10 bases match TRBD2. Unmatched junction bases numbered 6, after V lost 7 bases and J lost 5 bases. In germline, CDR1 is ENHRY, CDR2 SYGVKD. The CDR3 is 14 amino acids. As DNA, the CDR3 is TGTGCCATCAATTCACTAGCGGGAAAAGATACGCAGTATTTT. This sequence encodes CAINSLAGKDTQYF.

This clonotype was observed at least ten times. The chain carries TRBV20-1 and TRBJ2-1; D possibly matches TRBD1 or TRBD2 (5 bases each). V lost 6 bases to trimming and J lost 9 bases, with 18 bases between them. The CDR3 loop spans 13 amino acids. CDR1 is DFQATT and CDR2 is SNEGSKA in the germline V gene (reference sequence). The chain's CDR3 is CSALGLEGSEQFF. The CDR3 DNA reads TGCAGTGCCTTGGGGCTAGAAGGGAGTGAGCAGTTCTTC.

This clonotype showed up just a few times. V gene TRBV10-3 combines with J gene TRBJ2-1, with 11 bases that match TRBD2. This CDR3 spans 17 amino acids. Germline-derived CDR1 and CDR2 are ENHRY and SYGVKD. V dropped 8 bases and J dropped 3; count of bases not matched to a gene: 12. As DNA, the CDR3 is TGTGCCATCCGAGACTCGACTAGCGGGACCCGCTACAATGAGCAGTTCTTC. Its translation: CAIRDSTSGTRYNEQFF.

This clonotype was counted many times. This chain uses TRBV18 with TRBJ1-5; D might be TRBD1 (5 bases). The CDR3 runs to 15 residues. The V gene lost 3 bases and the J gene lost 3 bases, with 12 bases spanning the gap. Germline V CDR1 and CDR2: KGHSH, LQKENI. The CDR3 bases are TGTGCCAGCTCACCTGAACTCGGGACCAATCAGCCCCAGCATTTT. This encodes CASSPELGTNQPQHF. The full variable domain, rest sourced from reference TRBV18 and TRBJ1-5, is NAGVMQNPRHLVRRRGQEARLRCSPMKGHSHVYWYRQLPEEGLKFMVYLQKENIIDESGMPKERFSAEFPKEGPSILRIQQVVRGDSAAYFCASSPELGTNQPQHFGDGTRLSIL.

The CDR3 region is CASSSGIGQGREQYF. DNA of the CDR3: TGTGCCAGCAGCTCTGGCATAGGACAGGGTCGGGAGCAGTACTTC. The chain carries TRBV7-2 and TRBJ2-7, with 8 bases aligning to TRBD1. Unmatched junction bases numbered 12, after V lost 4 bases and J lost 7 bases. The CDR3 sequence is 15 residues long. The germline gives CDR1 SGHTA, CDR2 FQGNSA.

This clonotype turned up a few times. The rearrangement joins TRBV20-1 to TRBJ2-1, with D perhaps matching TRBD2 (6 bases). This CDR3 has 13 amino acids. Deletions cut 1 base from V and 7 bases from J, with 11 bases between. CDR1 and CDR2 from the germline V gene are DFQATT and SNEGSKA (reference sequence). CDR3 protein: CSARAGRGNEQFF. In DNA, the CDR3 is TGCAGTGCTAGAGCGGGCCGGGGGAATGAGCAGTTCTTC.

This clonotype was seen many times. The rearrangement joins TRBV12-3 or TRBV12-4 to TRBJ1-1; D not certain. With 9 bases removed from V and 0 bases from J, the gap between germline ends came to 5 bases. The CDR3 totals 11 residues. The CDR3 here is CASGLNTEAFF. CDR3 nucleotide sequence: TGTGCCAGTGGCCTGAACACTGAAGCTTTCTTT.

The chain couples TRBV3-1 to TRBJ2-7, with D unclear. The CDR3 consists of 15 residues. V was clipped by 4 bases and J by 5 bases, with 18 bases between them. Germline-derived CDR1 and CDR2 are LGHDT and YNNKEL (reference sequence). As DNA, the CDR3 is TGTGCCAGCAGCCCGCGGCTGGGTACTTCCGACGAGCAGTACTTC. It yields the protein CASSPRLGTSDEQYF.

The chain carries TRBV28 and TRBJ1-5; D remains unclear. CDR1 is MDHEN, CDR2 SYDVKM, per germline. This CDR3 spans 12 amino acids. Trimming took off 2 bases at V and 9 bases at J, with 8 bases between the two ends. This CDR3 reads CASSLEIRPQHF. CDR3 DNA sequence: TGTGCCAGCAGTTTAGAGATTAGGCCCCAGCATTTT. The full variable domain, with the rest looked up from reference TRBV28 and TRBJ1-5, is DVKVTQSSRYLVKRTGEKVFLECVQDMDHENMFWYRQDPGLGLRLIYFSYDVKMKEKGDIPEGYSVSREKKERFSLILESASTNQTSMYLCASSLEIRPQHFGDGTRLSIL.

This clonotype was counted many times. The chain recombines TRBV9 with TRBJ1-1, with D unresolved. The V and J ends lost 0 bases and 0 bases respectively, with 3 bases between them. CDR1 and CDR2 (germline): SGDLS, YYNGEE. The CDR3 covers 13 residues. The CDR3 sequence is CASSVEVNTEAFF. CDR3 sequence (DNA): TGTGCCAGCAGCGTAGAGGTGAACACTGAAGCTTTCTTT.

In its sample, this clonotype was seen a few times. The chain carries TRBV15 and TRBJ1-3, with D maybe TRBD1 (5 bases). This CDR3 contains 14 residues. The germline CDR1 and CDR2 sequences are LNHNV and YYDKDF (reference sequence). Trimming left V 4 bases short and J 2 bases short, with 9 bases between. The chain's CDR3 is CATSIGGAGNTIYF. DNA for the CDR3: TGTGCCACCAGCATAGGAGGGGCTGGAAACACCATATATTTT.